The sequence of this T cell receptor beta chain was determined in a study of blood T cell repertoires in COVID-19. Whole-study context: The samples span acute and convalescent COVID-19 from the United States, Italy and Spain. In each case, the material was cDNA or gDNA derived from T cells, B-cell-depleted T cells, or PBMCs.

Germline CDR1 is MNHEY and CDR2 is SVGAGI. V was pared by 2 bases and J by 5 bases, with 5 bases of the junction left unmatched. The CDR3 is 14 amino acids. As processed by the authors: Reference gene primer amplification gave estimated nucleated cell counts. Some clones are missing from TCRdb's copy, which holds only in-frame ones; the method was immunoSEQ multiplex PCR. V, J and clone size were drawn from that table, and D and trimming were deduced from the DNA. The repertoire has about 270,000 clones, about nine tenths of them found once; the top ten carry 2% to 2.5%. The V call is TRBV6-5, the J call TRBJ2-5; the match to TRBD1 covers 7 bases. Sequenced: peripheral blood. This TCR derives from a man aged 45-65 years with acute or convalescent COVID-19. The CDR3 DNA reads TGTGCCAGCAGTTACAGGGGGCACCGGGAGACCCAGTACTTC. Translated, it gives CASSYRGHRETQYF.